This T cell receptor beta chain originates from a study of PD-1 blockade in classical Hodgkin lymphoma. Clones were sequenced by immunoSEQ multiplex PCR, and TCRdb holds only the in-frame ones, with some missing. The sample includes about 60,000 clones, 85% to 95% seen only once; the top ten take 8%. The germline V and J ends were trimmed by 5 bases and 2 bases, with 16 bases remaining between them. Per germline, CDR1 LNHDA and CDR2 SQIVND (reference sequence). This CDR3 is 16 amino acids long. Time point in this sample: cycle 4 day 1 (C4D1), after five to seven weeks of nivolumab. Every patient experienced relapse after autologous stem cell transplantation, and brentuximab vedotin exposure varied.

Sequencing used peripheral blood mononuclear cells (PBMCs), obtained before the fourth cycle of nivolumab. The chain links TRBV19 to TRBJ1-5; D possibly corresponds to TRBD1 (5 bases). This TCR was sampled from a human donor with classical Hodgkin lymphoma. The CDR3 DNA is TGTGCCAGTAGTGCTGACAGCGTAGGGGGCAATCAGCCCCAGCATTTT. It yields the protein CASSADSVGGNQPQHF.